The rows below give T cell receptor beta chains drawn from one sample of a study of regulatory T cells in long-lasting Graves disease. A single record per CDR3 protein comes from TCRdb applying MiXCR to the multiplex PCR reads. The profile shows approximately 440,000 distinct CDR3 sequences, roughly a quarter of them singletons. Sample: peripheral blood mononuclear cells (PBMCs), taken when the disease was refractory, from a patient treated with antithyroid drugs. The source is a female donor with Graves disease. Each CDR3 is given with its conserved first and last residue. The D gene is left open where the match is weak. Not every row has a clone size; where given, it reads once, few, many or a size class.

d_call	clone_size	v_call	j_call	cdr3_aa	cdr3_nt
.	once	TRBV3-2	TRBJ2-4	CASSQDPQTSGSYLAKNIQYF	TGTGCCAGCAGCCAAGACCCTCAGACTAGCGGGAGCTACCTAGCCAAAAACATTCAGTACTTC
.	.	TRBV11-3	TRBJ1-4	CASSLSRSSTNEKLFF	TGTGCCAGCAGCTTGTCAAGGTCATCAACTAATGAAAAACTGTTTTTT
.	many	TRBV2	TRBJ1-1	CASSKGSNTEAFF	TGTGCCAGCAGCAAGGGGTCGAACACTGAAGCTTTCTTT
.	.	TRBV3-1	TRBJ2-6	CASSQPPGTGANVLTF	TGTGCCAGCAGCCAACCCCCAGGGACTGGGGCCAACGTCCTGACTTTC
TRBD1	few	TRBV7-9	TRBJ1-2	CASNSGGQGLNGYTF	TGTGCCAGCAACTCCGGGGGACAGGGACTAAATGGCTACACCTTC
TRBD1	many	TRBV28	TRBJ1-6	CASSLLPRQGVRSPLHF	TGTGCCAGCAGTTTACTGCCCAGACAGGGGGTAAGATCACCCCTCCACTTT
TRBD2	many	TRBV20-1	TRBJ2-7	CSAPREVTTYEQYF	TGCAGTGCTCCTCGGGAGGTCACAACCTACGAGCAGTACTTC
TRBD1	many	TRBV12-3/TRBV12-4	TRBJ2-5	CASSLAMTGVQETQYF	TGTGCCAGCAGTTTAGCCATGACAGGGGTCCAAGAGACCCAGTACTTC
TRBD1	.	TRBV20-1	TRBJ2-7	CSARDGQGTYEQYF	TGCAGTGCTAGAGACGGACAGGGGACCTACGAGCAGTACTTC
.	many	TRBV12-3/TRBV12-4	TRBJ1-1	CASSFELGPGNTEAFF	TGTGCCAGCAGTTTTGAATTAGGTCCAGGGAACACTGAAGCTTTCTTT
TRBD1	few	TRBV11-2	TRBJ1-3	CASSPGQHSGNTIYF	TGTGCCAGCAGCCCGGGACAGCACTCTGGAAACACCATATATTTT
TRBD1	.	TRBV24-1	TRBJ1-5	CATSDPTGGGDQPQHF	TGTGCCACCAGTGACCCGACAGGGGGAGGGGATCAGCCCCAGCATTTT
.	.	TRBV30	TRBJ2-5	CAWKREETQYF	TGTGCCTGGAAAAGGGAAGAGACCCAGTACTTC
.	.	TRBV28	TRBJ2-2	CASSLARSGGPGELFF	TGTGCCAGCAGTTTAGCCCGAAGCGGAGGCCCCGGGGAGCTGTTTTTT